The T cell receptor (beta chain) described here comes from a study of cytomegalovirus exposure and HLA in healthy donors. Study outcomes and limitations: Most CMV-associated TCR beta chains were later found to appear HLA-restricted. An ancestry cluster, one associated with Asian ancestry, reportedly showed fewer N-insertions than the approximately 660-donor mean in a later analysis.

As to this clone: Its antigen is currently unknown.

V shed 6 bases and J 4 bases; nucleotides not matched to a gene: 5. This CDR3 is built from 14 residues. Germline V gene data show CDR1 as MNHEY and CDR2 as SMNVEV (reference sequence). The primer mix had 60 Vbeta and 13 Jbeta primers. Generated by immunoSEQ multiplex PCR, the TCRdb table keeps only in-frame clones and is missing some. The profile covers under 200,000 clones, with over 65% appearing a single time and approximately 2.8% taken by the ten largest. This sequence originates from a woman in her thirties or forties in good health and CMV-seropositive. The sequenced sample consisted of PBMCs. The chain uses TRBV27 and TRBJ2-2; TRBD2 agrees at 7 bases. CDR3: CASRGWGGTGELFF. CDR3 bases: TGTGCCAGCAGGGGGTGGGGGGGCACCGGGGAGCTGTTTTTT.